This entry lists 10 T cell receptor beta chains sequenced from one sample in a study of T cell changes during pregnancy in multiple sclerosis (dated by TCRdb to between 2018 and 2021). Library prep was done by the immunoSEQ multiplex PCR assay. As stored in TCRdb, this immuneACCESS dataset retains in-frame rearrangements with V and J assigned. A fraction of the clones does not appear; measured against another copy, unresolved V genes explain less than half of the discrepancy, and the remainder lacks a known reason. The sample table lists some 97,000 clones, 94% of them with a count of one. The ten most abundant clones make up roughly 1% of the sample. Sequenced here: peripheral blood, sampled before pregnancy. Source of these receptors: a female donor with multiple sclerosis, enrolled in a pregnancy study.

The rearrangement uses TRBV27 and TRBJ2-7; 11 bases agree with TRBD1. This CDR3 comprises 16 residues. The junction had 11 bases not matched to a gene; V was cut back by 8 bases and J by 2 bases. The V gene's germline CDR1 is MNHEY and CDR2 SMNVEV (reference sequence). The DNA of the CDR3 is TGTGCCAGCTCCCCTTTGCGGACAGGGGGCACCTACGAGCAGTACTTC. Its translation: CASSPLRTGGTYEQYF.

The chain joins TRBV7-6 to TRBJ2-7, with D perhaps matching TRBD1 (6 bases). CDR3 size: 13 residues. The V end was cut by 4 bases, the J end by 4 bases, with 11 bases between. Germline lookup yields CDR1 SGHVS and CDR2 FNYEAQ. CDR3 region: CASSYGTFYEQYF. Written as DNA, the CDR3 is TGTGCCAGCAGCTACGGGACATTTTACGAGCAGTACTTC.

Written as DNA, the CDR3 is TGTGCCAGCAGCATCACCCGGGACAGACATTATGGCTACACCTTC. Residues: CASSITRDRHYGYTF. This sequence joins TRBV9 and TRBJ1-2, with 7 bases matching TRBD1. The trim removed 4 bases at V and 5 bases at J, leaving 11 bases unmatched. CDR3 size: 15 residues. From germline, CDR1 is SGDLS and CDR2 YYNGEE. Drawing the rest from reference TRBV9 and TRBJ1-2, the complete variable domain is DSGVTQTPKHLITATGQRVTLRCSPRSGDLSVYWYQQSLDQGLQFLIQYYNGEERAKGNILERFSAQQFPDLHSELNLSSLELGDSALYFCASSITRDRHYGYTFGSGTRLTVV.

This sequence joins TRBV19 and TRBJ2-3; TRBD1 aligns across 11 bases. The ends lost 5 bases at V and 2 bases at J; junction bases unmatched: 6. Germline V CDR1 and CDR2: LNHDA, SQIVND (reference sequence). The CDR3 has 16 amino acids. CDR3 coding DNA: TGTGCCAGTAGTCCAAGGGACAGGGGGACCACAGATACGCAGTATTTT. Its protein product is CASSPRDRGTTDTQYF.

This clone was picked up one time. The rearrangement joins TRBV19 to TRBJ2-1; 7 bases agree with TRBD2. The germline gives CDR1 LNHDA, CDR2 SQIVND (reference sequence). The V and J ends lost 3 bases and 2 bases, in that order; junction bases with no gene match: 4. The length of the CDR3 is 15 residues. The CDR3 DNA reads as TGTGCCAGTAGTATTGGCGGGAGTCCCTACAATGAGCAGTTCTTC. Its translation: CASSIGGSPYNEQFF.

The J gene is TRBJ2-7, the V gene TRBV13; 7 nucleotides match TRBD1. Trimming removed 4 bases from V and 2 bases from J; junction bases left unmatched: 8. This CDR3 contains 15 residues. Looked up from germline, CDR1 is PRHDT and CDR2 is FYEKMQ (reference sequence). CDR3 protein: CASSSLRDSTYEQYF. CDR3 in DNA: TGTGCCAGCAGCTCGCTCCGGGACAGTACCTACGAGCAGTACTTC.

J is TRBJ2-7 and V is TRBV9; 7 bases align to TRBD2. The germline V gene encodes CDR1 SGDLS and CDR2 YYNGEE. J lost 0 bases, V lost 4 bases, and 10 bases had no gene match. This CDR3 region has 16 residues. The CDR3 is CASSPRLERDSYEQYF. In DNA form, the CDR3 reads TGTGCCAGCAGCCCCCGGTTGGAGCGGGACTCCTACGAGCAGTACTTC.

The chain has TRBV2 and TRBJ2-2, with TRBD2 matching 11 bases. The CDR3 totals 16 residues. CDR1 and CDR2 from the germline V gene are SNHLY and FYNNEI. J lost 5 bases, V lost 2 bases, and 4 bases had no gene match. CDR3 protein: CASSERSSGRTGELFF. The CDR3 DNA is TGTGCCAGCAGTGAAAGGTCTAGCGGGAGGACCGGGGAGCTGTTTTTT.

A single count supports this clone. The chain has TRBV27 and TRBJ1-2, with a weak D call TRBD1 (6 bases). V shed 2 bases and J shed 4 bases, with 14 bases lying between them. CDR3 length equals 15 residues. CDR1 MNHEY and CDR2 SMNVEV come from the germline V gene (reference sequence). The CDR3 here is CASSLNGGGGYGYTF. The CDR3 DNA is TGTGCCAGCAGTTTAAACGGGGGCGGGGGCTATGGCTACACCTTC.

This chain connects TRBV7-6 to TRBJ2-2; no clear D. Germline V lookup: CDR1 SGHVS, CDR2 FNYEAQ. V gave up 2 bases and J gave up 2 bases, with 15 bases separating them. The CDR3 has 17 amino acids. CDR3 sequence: CASSLFPPPLNTGELFF. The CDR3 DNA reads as TGTGCCAGCAGCTTATTTCCACCACCACTTAACACCGGGGAGCTGTTTTTT.